Many counts were recorded for the clone carrying this TCR beta chain. This sample stems from a study of naive and memory T cell subsets. Both TRBC1 and TRBC2 were covered by a beta constant-region primer of two equimolar oligonucleotides. Four rounds of PCR amplified the ligated cDNA using nested alpha and beta constant-region primers plus SP2. An oligonucleotide with the SP2 primer and a 12-nucleotide UMI was ligated to the cDNA 3' end. Using its own MiXCR run on the UMI-ligation and nested PCR reads, TCRdb lists one record per CDR3 protein. The profile shows 95,000 to 150,000 distinct CDR3 sequences, roughly 36% of them singletons. Specimen: central memory CD4+ T cells from blood. The source is a human donor in good health.

The CDR3, as DNA: TGTGCCAGCAGCCAAGATTCTAGCGGGGGCACAGATACGCAGTATTTT. Translated: CASSQDSSGGTDTQYF. The rearrangement uses TRBV4-2 and TRBJ2-3; the match to TRBD2 covers 9 bases. V shed 0 bases, J shed 1 base, and the junction held 2 bases outside the gene matches. Germline assignment: CDR1 LGHNA and CDR2 YNFKEQ. The CDR3 is made up of 16 amino acids.